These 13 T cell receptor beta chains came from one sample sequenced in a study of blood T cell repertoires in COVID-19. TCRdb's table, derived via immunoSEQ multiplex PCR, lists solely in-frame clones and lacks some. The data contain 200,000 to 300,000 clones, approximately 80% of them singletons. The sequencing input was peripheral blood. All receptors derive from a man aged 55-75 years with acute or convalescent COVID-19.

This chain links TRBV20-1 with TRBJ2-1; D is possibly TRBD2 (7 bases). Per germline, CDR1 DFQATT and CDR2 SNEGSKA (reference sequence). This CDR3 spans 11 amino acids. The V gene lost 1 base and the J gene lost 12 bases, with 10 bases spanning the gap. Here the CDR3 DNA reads TGCAGTGCTAGAGGGGGGGGCCGGCAGTTCTTC. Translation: CSARGGGRQFF.

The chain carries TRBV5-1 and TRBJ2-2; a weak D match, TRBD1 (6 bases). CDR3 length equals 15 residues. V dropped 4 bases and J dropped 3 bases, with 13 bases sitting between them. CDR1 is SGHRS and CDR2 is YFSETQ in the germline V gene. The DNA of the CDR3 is TGCGCCAGCAGCATAGGGGGAACGGACACCGGGGAGCTGTTTTTT. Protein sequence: CASSIGGTDTGELFF.

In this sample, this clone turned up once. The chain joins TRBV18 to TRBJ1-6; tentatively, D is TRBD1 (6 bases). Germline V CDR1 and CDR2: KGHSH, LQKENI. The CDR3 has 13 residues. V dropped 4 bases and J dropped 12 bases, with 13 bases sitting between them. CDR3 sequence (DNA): TGTGCCAGCTCACGGTCCAGGGGTGAACCCCTCCACTTT. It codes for CASSRSRGEPLHF. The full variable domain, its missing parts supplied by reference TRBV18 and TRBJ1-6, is NAGVMQNPRHLVRRRGQEARLRCSPMKGHSHVYWYRQLPEEGLKFMVYLQKENIIDESGMPKERFSAEFPKEGPSILRIQQVVRGDSAAYFCASSRSRGEPLHFGNGTRLTVT.

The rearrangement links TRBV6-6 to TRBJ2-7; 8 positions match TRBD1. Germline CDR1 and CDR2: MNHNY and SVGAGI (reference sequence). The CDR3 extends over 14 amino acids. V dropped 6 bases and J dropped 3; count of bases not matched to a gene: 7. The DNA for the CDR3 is TGTGCCAGCAGACAGGGGGACGGGTTCTACGAGCAGTACTTC. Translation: CASRQGDGFYEQYF.

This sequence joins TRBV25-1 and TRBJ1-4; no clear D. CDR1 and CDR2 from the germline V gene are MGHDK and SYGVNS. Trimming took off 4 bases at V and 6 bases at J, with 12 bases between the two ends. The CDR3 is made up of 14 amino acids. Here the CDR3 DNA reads TGTGCCAGCAGTGCCCCGGGTTGGGATGAAAAACTGTTTTTT. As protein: CASSAPGWDEKLFF.

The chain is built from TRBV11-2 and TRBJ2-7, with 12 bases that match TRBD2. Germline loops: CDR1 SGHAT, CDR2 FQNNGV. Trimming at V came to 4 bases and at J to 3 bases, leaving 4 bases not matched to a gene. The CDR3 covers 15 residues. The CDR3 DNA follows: TGTGCCAGCAGCTCCTGGACTAGCGGGGACTACGAGCAGTACTTC. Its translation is CASSSWTSGDYEQYF.

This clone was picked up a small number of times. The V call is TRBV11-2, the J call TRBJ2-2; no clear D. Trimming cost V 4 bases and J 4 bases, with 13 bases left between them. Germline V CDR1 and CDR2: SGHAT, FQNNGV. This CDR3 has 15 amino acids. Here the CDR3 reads CASSSYEESTGELFF. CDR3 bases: TGTGCCAGCAGCTCCTACGAGGAGTCCACCGGGGAGCTGTTTTTT.

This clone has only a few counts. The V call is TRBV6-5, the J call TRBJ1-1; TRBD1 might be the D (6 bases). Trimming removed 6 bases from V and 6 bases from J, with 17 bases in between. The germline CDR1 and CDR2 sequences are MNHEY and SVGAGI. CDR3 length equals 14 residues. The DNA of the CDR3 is TGTGCCAGCAGCTTAGGACAGTTGGTCTCTGAAGCTTTCTTT. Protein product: CASSLGQLVSEAFF.

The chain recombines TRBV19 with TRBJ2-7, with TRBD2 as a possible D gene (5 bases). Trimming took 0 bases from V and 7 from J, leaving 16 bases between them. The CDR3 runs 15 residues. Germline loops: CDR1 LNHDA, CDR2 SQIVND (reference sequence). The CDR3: CASSIDLGESGEQYF. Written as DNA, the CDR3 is TGTGCCAGTAGTATAGATCTTGGGGAGTCTGGGGAGCAGTACTTC.

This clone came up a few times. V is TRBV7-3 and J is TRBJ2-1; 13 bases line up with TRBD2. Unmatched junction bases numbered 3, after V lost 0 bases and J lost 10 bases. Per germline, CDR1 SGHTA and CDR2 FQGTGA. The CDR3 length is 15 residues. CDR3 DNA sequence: TGTGCCAGCAGCTTAACCCCGGGACTAGCGGGAGAGCAGTTCTTC. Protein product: CASSLTPGLAGEQFF.

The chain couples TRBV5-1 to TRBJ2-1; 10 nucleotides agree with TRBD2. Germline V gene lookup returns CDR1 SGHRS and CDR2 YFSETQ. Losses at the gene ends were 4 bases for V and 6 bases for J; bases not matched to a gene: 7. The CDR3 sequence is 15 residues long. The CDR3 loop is CASSPLAGSFNEQFF. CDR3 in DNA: TGCGCCAGCAGCCCACTAGCGGGAAGTTTCAATGAGCAGTTCTTC. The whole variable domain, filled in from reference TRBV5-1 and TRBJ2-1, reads KAGVTQTPRYLIKTRGQQVTLSCSPISGHRSVSWYQQTPGQGLQFLFEYFSETQRNKGNFPGRFSGRQFSNSRSEMNVSTLELGDSALYLCASSPLAGSFNEQFFGPGTRLTVL.

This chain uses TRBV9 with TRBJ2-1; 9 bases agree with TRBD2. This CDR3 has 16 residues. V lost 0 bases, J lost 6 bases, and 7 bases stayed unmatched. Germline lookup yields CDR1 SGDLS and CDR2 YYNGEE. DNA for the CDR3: TGTGCCAGCAGCGTAGGGGGCGGGAGGGCGGCCAATGAGCAGTTCTTC. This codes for CASSVGGGRAANEQFF.

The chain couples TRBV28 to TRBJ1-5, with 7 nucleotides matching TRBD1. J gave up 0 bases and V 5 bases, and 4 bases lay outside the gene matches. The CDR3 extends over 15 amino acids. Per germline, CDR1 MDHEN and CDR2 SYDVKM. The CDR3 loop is CASSKQGISNQPQHF. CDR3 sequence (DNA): TGTGCCAGCAGTAAACAGGGGATTAGCAATCAGCCCCAGCATTTT.